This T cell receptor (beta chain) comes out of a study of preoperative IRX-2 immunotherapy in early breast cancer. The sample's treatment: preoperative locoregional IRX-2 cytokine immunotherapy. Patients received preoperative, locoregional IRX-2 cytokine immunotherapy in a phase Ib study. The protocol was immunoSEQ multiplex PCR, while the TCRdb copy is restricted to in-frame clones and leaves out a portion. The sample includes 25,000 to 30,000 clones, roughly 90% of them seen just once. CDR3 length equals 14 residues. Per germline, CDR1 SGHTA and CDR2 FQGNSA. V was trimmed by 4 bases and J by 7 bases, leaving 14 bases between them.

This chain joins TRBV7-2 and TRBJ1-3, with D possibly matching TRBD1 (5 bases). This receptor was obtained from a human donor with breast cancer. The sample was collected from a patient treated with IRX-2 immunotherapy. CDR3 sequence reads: CASSSRGRENTIYF. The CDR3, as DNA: TGTGCCAGCAGCTCCCGGGGCAGGGAGAACACCATATATTTT.